The source of this T cell receptor (beta chain) is a study of CD8 T cells in Susac syndrome. Sequencing of TCR beta was undertaken in CD8+ and CD4+ T cells derived from blood. In contrast to the negatively isolated CD8+ and CD4+ T cells, TEMRA cells were FACS-enriched. CDR3 size: 12 residues. V was shortened by 7 bases and J by 3 bases, with 10 bases between the two germline ends. Per the germline V gene, CDR1 is LNHDA and CDR2 is SQIVND (reference sequence). After extraction with the RNeasy kit, about 0.5 to 1 ug of the RNA was reverse transcribed using random hexamers. An immunoSEQ multiplex PCR amplified TCR beta CDR3 over 54 Vbeta and 13 Jbeta. TCRdb itself ran the immunoSEQ multiplex PCR reads through MiXCR, one entry per CDR3 protein. The sample has some 170,000 distinct CDR3 sequences; less than 95% are singletons.

The chain carries TRBV19 and TRBJ2-7; no clear D. The sequenced sample was CD4+ T cells from PBMCs. The clonotype was recovered from a human donor with multiple sclerosis. The CDR3 is CASKDGIYEQYF. The CDR3 DNA reads as TGTGCCAGTAAAGACGGAATCTACGAGCAGTACTTC.